This T cell receptor (beta chain) derives from a study of cytomegalovirus exposure and HLA in healthy donors. Study-level background: Of the donors genotyped, 300 to 500 in all, 65% to 90% fell in the Caucasian-associated ancestry cluster. General study findings and limits: In a later analysis, parvovirus B19, influenza, CMV and Epstein-Barr virus appeared linked to several top co-occurrence clusters. High specificity and sensitivity for cytomegalovirus status were reported for the classifier. The authors assumed roughly uniform sequencing depth across donors for presence/absence analyses.

J lost 3 bases, V lost 1 base, and 8 bases had no gene match. CDR1 and CDR2 (germline): GTSNPN, SVGIG (reference sequence). The CDR3 covers 16 residues. About this clone itself: Its target is unknown.

Researchers ran the PCR with 60 Vbeta and 13 Jbeta primers. Sequencing was performed with immunoSEQ multiplex PCR; in TCRdb, only in-frame clones are kept and a portion is missing. Found here are about 140,000 clones, about three quarters of them singletons; the top ten hold 1% to 1.5%. The sample taken for sequencing was PBMCs. The V call is TRBV30, the J call TRBJ1-5, with 8 nucleotides matching TRBD1. This clonotype was sampled from a male donor in good health and CMV-seropositive. Written as DNA, the CDR3 is TGTGCCTGGAGTGGATCGGACAGGGCGGCCAATCAGCCCCAGCATTTT. Translation gives CAWSGSDRAANQPQHF.